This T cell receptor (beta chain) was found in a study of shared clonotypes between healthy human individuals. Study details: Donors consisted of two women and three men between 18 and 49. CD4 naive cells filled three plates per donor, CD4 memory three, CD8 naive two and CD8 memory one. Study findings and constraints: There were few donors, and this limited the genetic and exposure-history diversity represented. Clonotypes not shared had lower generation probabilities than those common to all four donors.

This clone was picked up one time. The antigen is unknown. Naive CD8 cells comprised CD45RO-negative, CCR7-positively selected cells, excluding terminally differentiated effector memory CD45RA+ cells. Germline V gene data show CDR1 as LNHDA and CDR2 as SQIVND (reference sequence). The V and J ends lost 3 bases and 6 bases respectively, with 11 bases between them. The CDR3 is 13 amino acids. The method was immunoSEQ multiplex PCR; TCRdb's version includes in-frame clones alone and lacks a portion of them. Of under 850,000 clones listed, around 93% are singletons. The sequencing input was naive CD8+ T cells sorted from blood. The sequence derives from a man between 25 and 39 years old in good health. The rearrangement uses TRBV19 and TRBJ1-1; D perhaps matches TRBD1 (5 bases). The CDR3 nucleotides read TGTGCCAGTAGTATTGGGCAGGGATCTGAAGCTTTCTTT. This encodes CASSIGQGSEAFF.